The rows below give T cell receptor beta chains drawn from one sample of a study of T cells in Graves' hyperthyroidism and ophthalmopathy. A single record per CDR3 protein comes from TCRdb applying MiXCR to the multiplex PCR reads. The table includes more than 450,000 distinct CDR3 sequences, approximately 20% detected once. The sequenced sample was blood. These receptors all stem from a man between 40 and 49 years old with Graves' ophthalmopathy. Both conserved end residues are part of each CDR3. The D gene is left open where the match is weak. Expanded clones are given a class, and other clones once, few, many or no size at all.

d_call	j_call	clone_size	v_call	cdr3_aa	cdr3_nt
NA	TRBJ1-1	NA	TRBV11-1	CASSRGDGPNTEAFF	TGTGCCAGCAGCCGGGGGGACGGACCGAACACTGAAGCTTTCTTT
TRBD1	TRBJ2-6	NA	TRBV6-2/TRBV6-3	CASSYSRGTGSINVLTF	TGTGCCAGCAGTTACTCGAGAGGGACAGGGTCCATAAACGTCCTGACTTTC
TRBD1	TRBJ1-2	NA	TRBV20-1	CSARVGQGAYGYTF	TGCAGTGCTAGGGTCGGCCAGGGGGCTTATGGCTACACCTTC
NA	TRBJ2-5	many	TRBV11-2	CATSPGVGETQYF	TGTGCCACCTCTCCGGGGGTGGGGGAGACCCAGTACTTC
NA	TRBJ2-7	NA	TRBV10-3	CAISESESYEQYF	TGTGCCATCAGTGAGTCAGAATCCTACGAGCAGTACTTC
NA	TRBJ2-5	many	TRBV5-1	CASSLRGETQYF	TGTGCCAGCAGCTTAAGGGGGGAGACCCAGTACTTC
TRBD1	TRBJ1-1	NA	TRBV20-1	CSVAGTGGTEAFF	TGCAGCGTGGCCGGGACAGGGGGGACTGAAGCTTTCTTT
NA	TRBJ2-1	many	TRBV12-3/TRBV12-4	CASSLGTGGDEQFF	TGTGCCAGCAGTTTGGGGACCGGGGGCGATGAGCAGTTCTTC
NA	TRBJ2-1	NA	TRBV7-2	CASSLSSQGYNEQFF	TGCGCCAGCAGCCTATCGAGTCAGGGCTACAATGAGCAGTTCTTC
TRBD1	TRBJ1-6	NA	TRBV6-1	CASSPGRQGDSPLHF	TGTGCCAGCAGCCCGGGGCGACAGGGGGATTCACCCCTCCACTTT
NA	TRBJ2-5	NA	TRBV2	CASGLQAVVEETQYF	TGTGCCAGCGGCCTGCAAGCCGTGGTGGAAGAGACCCAGTACTTC
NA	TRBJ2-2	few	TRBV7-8	CASSSGTGWDPNTGELFF	TGTGCCAGCAGCTCAGGTACAGGGTGGGACCCGAACACCGGGGAGCTGTTTTTT
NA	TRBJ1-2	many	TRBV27	CASSLMAFSNYGYTF	TGTGCCAGCAGTTTAATGGCGTTCTCTAACTATGGCTACACCTTC
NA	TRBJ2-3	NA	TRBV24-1	CATSDRGAQYF	TGTGCCACCAGTGATAGGGGAGCTCAGTATTTT
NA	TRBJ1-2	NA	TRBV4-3	CASSQEGGQGYGYTF	TGCGCCAGCAGCCAAGAGGGGGGTCAAGGCTATGGCTACACCTTC
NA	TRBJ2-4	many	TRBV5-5	CASSLRAGSDIQYF	TGTGCCAGCAGCTTGAGGGCAGGGTCGGACATTCAGTACTTC
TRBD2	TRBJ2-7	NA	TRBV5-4	CASSRGLAGTYEQYF	TGTGCCAGCAGCCGAGGACTAGCGGGCACCTACGAGCAGTACTTC
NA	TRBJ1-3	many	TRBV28	CASSLPSGNTIYF	TGTGCCAGCAGCTTACCCTCTGGAAACACCATATATTTT
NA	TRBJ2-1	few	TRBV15	CATSREGLVAFF	TGTGCCACCAGCAGAGAGGGGCTAGTTGCGTTCTTC
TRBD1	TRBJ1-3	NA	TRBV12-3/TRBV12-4	CASSLGQGAIFKGAGNTIYF	TGTGCCAGCAGTTTAGGACAGGGGGCGATTTTTAAGGGGGCTGGAAACACCATATATTTT
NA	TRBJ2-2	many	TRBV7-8	CASSYTRDRGELFF	TGTGCCAGCAGCTACACTAGAGACCGCGGGGAGCTGTTTTTT
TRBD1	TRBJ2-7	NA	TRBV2	CASSSNDRGNEQYF	TGTGCCAGCAGTTCAAATGACAGGGGAAACGAGCAGTACTTC
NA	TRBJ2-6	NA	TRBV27	CASRLSGGANVLTF	TGTGCCAGCAGACTCTCCGGTGGGGCCAACGTCCTGACTTTC
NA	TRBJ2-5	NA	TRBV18	CASSPPQGAKGETQYF	TGTGCCAGCTCACCACCCCAGGGTGCCAAGGGAGAGACCCAGTACTTC
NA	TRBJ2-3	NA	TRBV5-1	CASSRVVKSTDTQYF	TGCGCCAGCAGCCGGGTCGTGAAGAGCACAGATACGCAGTATTTT
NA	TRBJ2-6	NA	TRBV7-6	CATGRRGSGANVLTF	TGTGCCACCGGGAGAAGAGGCTCTGGGGCCAACGTCCTGACTTTC
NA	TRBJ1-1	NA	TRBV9	CASSVEGGGERDEAFF	TGTGCCAGCAGCGTAGAGGGGGGGGGGGAAAGGGATGAAGCTTTCTTT
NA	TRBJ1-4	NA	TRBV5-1	CASSLTVATNEKLFF	TGCGCCAGCAGCTTGACAGTTGCAACTAATGAAAAACTGTTTTTT
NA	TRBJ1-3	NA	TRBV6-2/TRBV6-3	CASSVQDESSGNTIYF	TGTGCCAGCAGTGTGCAGGACGAGAGCTCTGGAAACACCATATATTTT
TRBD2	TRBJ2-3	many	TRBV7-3	CASSSPSGDTQYF	TGTGCCAGCAGCTCACCTAGCGGAGATACGCAGTATTTT
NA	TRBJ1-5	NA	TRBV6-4	CASSEAGGGQPQHF	TGTGCCAGCAGTGAGGCTGGGGGCGGTCAGCCCCAGCATTTT
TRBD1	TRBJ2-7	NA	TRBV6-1	CASSRDRVPYEQYF	TGTGCCAGCAGTCGGGACAGGGTCCCCTACGAGCAGTACTTC
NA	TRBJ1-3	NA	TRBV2	CASSQAWANSGNTIYF	TGTGCCAGCAGCCAAGCCTGGGCCAACTCGGGAAACACCATATATTTT
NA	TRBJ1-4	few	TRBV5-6	CASSPDINEKLFF	TGTGCCAGCAGCCCGGACATTAATGAAAAACTGTTTTTT
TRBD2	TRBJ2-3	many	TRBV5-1	CASSLTFGLAGGTDTQYF	TGCGCCAGCAGCTTGACGTTCGGACTAGCGGGGGGCACAGATACGCAGTATTTT
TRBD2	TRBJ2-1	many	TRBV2	CASSRGLAGAYNEQFF	TGTGCCAGCAGTCGTGGACTAGCGGGGGCTTACAATGAGCAGTTCTTC
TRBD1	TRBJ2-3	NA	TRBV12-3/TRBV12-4	CASSVEQGGDTQYF	TGTGCCAGCAGCGTAGAACAGGGGGGAGATACGCAGTATTTT
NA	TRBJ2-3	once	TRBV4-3	CASSENIGLLGTDTQYF	TGCGCCAGCAGCGAAAACATCGGACTACTAGGGACAGATACGCAGTATTTT